These 27 T cell receptor beta chains originate from one sample sequenced in a study of long-term antiretroviral therapy in people with HIV. Sequencing used immunoSEQ v3.0 at survey level. Repertoires were generated with immunoSEQ multiplex PCR, while TCRdb's copy carries only in-frame clones and drops some. The sample holds 30,000 to 40,000 clones, roughly four fifths seen once. The sample consisted of unsorted PBMCs, taken 0.6 years after starting antiretroviral therapy. Receptors originate from a man aged 18-30 years with HIV.

The rearrangement uses TRBV7-2 and TRBJ2-1; 11 bases match TRBD2. The V and J ends lost 1 base and 2 bases, in that order; junction bases with no gene match: 4. The germline V gene has CDR1 SGHTA and CDR2 FQGNSA. CDR3 length: 17 amino acids. The CDR3 nucleotides read TGTGCCAGCAGCTTAGTGGCTAGCGGGAGGACCTACAATGAGCAGTTCTTC. It translates to CASSLVASGRTYNEQFF.

The chain has TRBV28 and TRBJ1-5, with D hard to call. CDR1 is MDHEN, CDR2 SYDVKM, per germline. The CDR3 contains 15 residues. V gave up 1 base and J gave up 0 bases, with 7 bases separating them. The CDR3 bases are TGTGCCAGCAGTTTATTTTCAGATAGCAATCAGCCCCAGCATTTT. Protein: CASSLFSDSNQPQHF.

A few counts support this clone. J is TRBJ2-7 and V is TRBV28; no definite D call. The germline gives CDR1 MDHEN, CDR2 SYDVKM. CDR3 length equals 12 residues. V was clipped by 7 bases and J by 1 base, with 8 bases between them. For the CDR3, the DNA is TGTGCCAGCACGGCAGGTTCCTACGAGCAGTACTTC. It codes for CASTAGSYEQYF.

The chain links TRBV9 to TRBJ1-4; D unclear. This CDR3 is built from 15 residues. In germline, CDR1 is SGDLS, CDR2 YYNGEE. Trimming took off 2 bases at V and 7 bases at J, with 15 bases between the two ends. In DNA form, the CDR3 reads TGTGCCAGCAGCGTCGACCCACACACGGGTGAAAAACTGTTTTTT. Translated, it gives CASSVDPHTGEKLFF.

V is TRBV6-6 and J is TRBJ2-7; TRBD1 agrees at 9 bases. The J segment lost 1 base and the V segment lost 7 bases, leaving 8 bases of the junction unmatched. The length of the CDR3 is 15 residues. Germline V gives CDR1 MNHNY, CDR2 SVGAGI (reference sequence). CDR3 nucleotide sequence: TGTGCCAGCACCCCCGCTGGACAGGGGTCCTACGAGCAGTACTTC. It is translated as CASTPAGQGSYEQYF.

The genes are TRBV5-1 and TRBJ2-1; 11 nucleotides line up with TRBD2. The CDR3 is 15 amino acids. In germline, CDR1 is SGHRS, CDR2 YFSETQ. The V segment lost 5 bases and the J segment 6 bases; nucleotides outside the gene matches: 7. CDR3 sequence (DNA): TGCGCCAGCAGTGGGACTAGCGGAGGAGGCAATGAGCAGTTCTTC. This gives the protein CASSGTSGGGNEQFF.

In DNA, the CDR3 is TGTGCCAGCACCCAAGGTAACACTGCCTACGAGCAGTACTTC. Translated: CASTQGNTAYEQYF. The chain combines TRBV6-1 with TRBJ2-7; D not resolved. The CDR3 extends over 14 amino acids. Germline assignment: CDR1 MNHNS and CDR2 SASEGT. Trimming pared 7 bases from V and 2 bases from J, leaving 15 bases between.

The chain links TRBV5-1 to TRBJ2-5, with D perhaps assigned TRBD1 or TRBD2 (5 bases each). This CDR3 comprises 14 residues. Trimming stripped 4 bases from V and 1 base from J, with 11 bases between. Germline assignment: CDR1 SGHRS and CDR2 YFSETQ. The CDR3 is CASSGGPSQETQYF. CDR3 coding DNA: TGCGCCAGCAGCGGGGGACCAAGCCAAGAGACCCAGTACTTC.

In this sample, this clone turned up a few times. The V gene is TRBV28, the J gene TRBJ1-5; 7 bases fit TRBD1. Germline values: CDR1 MDHEN, CDR2 SYDVKM. With V trimmed by 5 bases and J by 4 bases, 2 bases remained unmatched. This CDR3 comprises 13 residues. The CDR3 DNA reads TGTGCCAGCAGTACGACAGGGAATCAGCCCCAGCATTTT. Residues: CASSTTGNQPQHF.

The CDR3 DNA is TGCAGCGCCAGGGGGCCTGAAGCTTTCTTT. Amino acids: CSARGPEAFF. The V and J genes are TRBV29-1 and TRBJ1-1; 8 positions match TRBD1. V dropped 7 bases and J dropped 6; count of bases not matched to a gene: 1. The germline V gene encodes CDR1 SQVTM and CDR2 ANQGSEA. The length of the CDR3 is 10 residues.

The J gene is TRBJ2-1, the V gene TRBV7-2, with a weak D call TRBD1 (5 bases). Germline assignment: CDR1 SGHTA and CDR2 FQGNSA. The CDR3 is made up of 15 amino acids. The ends were cut back, 3 bases at V and 5 bases at J, with 14 bases in the middle. The CDR3 is CASSFTGSTDNEQFF. DNA of the CDR3: TGTGCCAGCAGCTTTACAGGCTCAACGGACAATGAGCAGTTCTTC.

The chain carries TRBV29-1 and TRBJ2-3; unclear D gene. Germline values: CDR1 SQVTM, CDR2 ANQGSEA. This CDR3 has 15 amino acids. V was trimmed by 1 base and J by 3 bases, leaving 14 bases between them. CDR3 region: CSVEGPLVGTDTQYF. The CDR3 DNA reads TGCAGCGTTGAAGGTCCGCTAGTGGGAACAGATACGCAGTATTTT.

The rearrangement links TRBV11-2 to TRBJ2-5; unclear D gene. Germline loops: CDR1 SGHAT, CDR2 FQNNGV. Trimming left V 5 bases short and J 5 bases short, with 18 bases between. The CDR3 contains 15 residues. Here the CDR3 DNA reads TGTGCCAGCAGCCCTATGGTACAGCCCCGGGAGACCCAGTACTTC. It yields the protein CASSPMVQPRETQYF.

The gene calls are TRBV23-1 and TRBJ2-1; a weak D match, TRBD2 (5 bases). TRBV23-1 falls under the ORF class, with uncertain function. The germline V and J ends were trimmed by 10 bases and 1 base, with 20 bases remaining between them. This CDR3 region has 16 residues. DNA for the CDR3: TGCGCCACTAGCCGTCTGGTCTCGGGTTCCTACAATGAGCAGTTCTTC. Its translation is CATSRLVSGSYNEQFF.

The J gene is TRBJ2-7, the V gene TRBV19, with 8 bases aligning to TRBD1. The germline V gene has CDR1 LNHDA and CDR2 SQIVND (reference sequence). The CDR3 covers 16 residues. V gave up 3 bases and J gave up 2 bases; unmatched junction bases: 9. The CDR3 is CASSIGPGTGPYEQYF. The CDR3 DNA follows: TGTGCCAGTAGTATTGGCCCCGGGACAGGACCCTACGAGCAGTACTTC.

This chain connects TRBV15 to TRBJ2-2; TRBD2 might be the D (6 bases). CDR3 length: 11 amino acids. CDR1 is LNHNV, CDR2 YYDKDF, per germline (reference sequence). V lost 10 bases, J lost 6 bases, and 9 bases lay in between. The DNA for the CDR3 is TGTGCCAGTACTAGCTCCGGGGAGCTGTTTTTT. Encoded protein: CASTSSGELFF.

This rearrangement joins TRBV6-6 to TRBJ2-1, with D perhaps matching TRBD1 (5 bases). V was shortened by 2 bases and J by 0 bases, with 11 bases between the two germline ends. This CDR3 has 16 residues. CDR1 and CDR2 (germline): MNHNY, SVGAGI (reference sequence). The CDR3 nucleotides read TGTGCCAGCAGTTACCCGCAGGGCCTCTCCTACAATGAGCAGTTCTTC. Protein product: CASSYPQGLSYNEQFF.

In this sample, this clone turned up once. The CDR3: CASSQDTPGGFSYNEQFF. In DNA, the CDR3 is TGCGCCAGCAGCCAAGATACTCCAGGGGGCTTCTCCTACAATGAGCAGTTCTTC. The chain recombines TRBV4-3 with TRBJ2-1; 8 bases map to TRBD1. V was pared by 0 bases and J by 0 bases, with 7 bases of the junction left unmatched. The CDR3 contains 18 residues. Germline V gene data show CDR1 as LGHNA and CDR2 as YSLEER.

The chain is built from TRBV5-1 and TRBJ2-1; 7 bases fit TRBD2. Germline V gene lookup returns CDR1 SGHRS and CDR2 YFSETQ. The CDR3 spans 14 residues. J gave up 4 bases and V 7 bases, and 8 bases lay outside the gene matches. The CDR3 region has the DNA TGCGCCAGCGGGTCCGGGGGAGGGTACAATGAGCAGTTCTTC. Translated, it gives CASGSGGGYNEQFF.

This clone was seen a handful of times. This chain joins TRBV4-1 and TRBJ1-5, with TRBD1 as a possible D gene (6 bases). Between the trimmed V and J ends, which lost 3 bases and 6 bases, there was a span of 12 bases. Germline V gene data show CDR1 as MGHRA and CDR2 as YSYEKL. This CDR3 has 14 residues. This CDR3 reads CASSHPQGSQPQHF. The CDR3 DNA reads as TGCGCCAGCAGCCACCCACAGGGAAGTCAGCCCCAGCATTTT.

The chain uses TRBV9 and TRBJ2-7; TRBD1 matches 10 bases. V dropped 3 bases and J dropped 4; count of bases not matched to a gene: 7. The CDR3 runs to 15 residues. The germline gives CDR1 SGDLS, CDR2 YYNGEE. This CDR3 reads CASSGRQGAIYEQYF. The DNA of the CDR3 is TGTGCCAGCAGCGGAAGACAGGGGGCGATTTACGAGCAGTACTTC.

The chain is built from TRBV27 and TRBJ1-5; TRBD1 aligns across 9 bases. Germline V gene sequence: CDR1 MNHEY, CDR2 SMNVEV (reference sequence). J lost 3 bases, V lost 6 bases, and 9 bases had no gene match. The CDR3 totals 16 residues. The CDR3 spells CASSPGTGRFNQPQHF. CDR3 nucleotide sequence: TGTGCCAGCAGCCCAGGGACAGGGCGATTCAATCAGCCCCAGCATTTT.

V gene TRBV11-2 combines with J gene TRBJ2-7; the D is unclear. The CDR3 is 14 amino acids. The germline CDR1 and CDR2 sequences are SGHAT and FQNNGV. The ends were cut back, 5 bases at V and 3 bases at J, with 14 bases in the middle. CDR3 amino acids: CASSIPTGNYEQYF. The DNA of the CDR3 is TGTGCCAGCAGCATTCCGACCGGTAACTACGAGCAGTACTTC.

CDR3 in amino acids: CASSLALAGDKGHEQFF. The CDR3 DNA follows: TGTGCCAGCAGCTTGGCCTTAGCGGGAGACAAGGGCCATGAGCAGTTCTTC. V and J are TRBV5-4 and TRBJ2-1; 9 bases fit TRBD2. In germline, CDR1 is SGHNT, CDR2 YYREEE (reference sequence). CDR3 length: 17 residues. With 0 bases clipped from V and 8 bases from J, the junction kept 12 bases outside the gene matches.

V and J are TRBV4-3 and TRBJ2-7, with 13 bases identical to TRBD2. CDR3 length equals 15 residues. CDR1 is LGHNA and CDR2 is YSLEER in the germline V gene. V lost 4 bases to trimming and J lost 6 bases; unmatched junction nucleotides: 6. The CDR3 DNA reads as TGCGCCAGCAGCCGTGTCGGGACTAGCGGGACCGAGCAGTACTTC. Its protein is CASSRVGTSGTEQYF.

The chain couples TRBV29-1 to TRBJ1-1; tentative D call: TRBD1 (6 bases). Germline CDR1 reads SQVTM; CDR2 reads ANQGSEA. The CDR3 spans 14 residues. With 3 bases removed from V and 5 bases from J, the gap between germline ends came to 16 bases. CDR3: CSVEEGWGATEAFF. The CDR3 DNA reads as TGCAGCGTTGAGGAGGGCTGGGGGGCGACTGAAGCTTTCTTT.

This chain connects TRBV28 to TRBJ2-7, with D perhaps TRBD2 (7 bases). Germline CDR1 is MDHEN and CDR2 is SYDVKM. The CDR3 is 16 residues long. Trimming removed 5 bases at V and 2 bases at J, with 19 bases between. The CDR3 coding sequence is TGTGCCAGCAGTACCCTTAGGGGGGGGAAACCCTACGAGCAGTACTTC. It specifies CASSTLRGGKPYEQYF.